This entry lists 32 T cell receptor beta chains sequenced from one sample in a study of molecular identifiers for immune sequencing clone quantification. TCRdb re-called the PCR reads through MiXCR, storing one row per CDR3 protein. The sample holds around 460,000 distinct CDR3 sequences, roughly 23% seen once. Specimen: naive CD8+ T cells from blood, with Jurkat cell RNA spiked in. Described subset: FACS-sorted CD8+CD4-CCR7+CD45RA+ naive T cells. The receptors shown here come from a human donor in good health. Some libraries in this study had Jurkat cell RNA spiked in.

This chain joins TRBV25-1 and TRBJ2-1, with 9 bases fitting TRBD2. The CDR3 is made up of 13 amino acids. J was trimmed by 7 bases and V by 7 bases; bases with no gene match: 5. Germline V gene data show CDR1 as MGHDK and CDR2 as SYGVNS. The CDR3 DNA reads as TGTGCCAGCAACGTGCGGGGGGGGAATGAGCAGTTCTTC. Translated, it gives CASNVRGGNEQFF.

This clonotype appeared many times. The V gene is TRBV7-2, the J gene TRBJ1-5; the D is unclear. The V end was cut by 2 bases, the J end by 7 bases, with 15 bases between. From germline, CDR1 is SGHTA and CDR2 FQGNSA. The length of the CDR3 is 15 residues. CDR3 region: CASSLLLRGGQPQHF. In DNA, the CDR3 is TGTGCCAGCAGCTTATTGCTCCGGGGTGGGCAGCCCCAGCATTTT.

This clonotype occurred many times. The chain joins TRBV5-1 to TRBJ2-7; tentatively, D is TRBD1 or TRBD2 (5 bases each). V dropped 0 bases and J dropped 0 bases, with 10 bases sitting between them. The CDR3 is 15 residues long. CDR1 and CDR2 from the germline V gene are SGHRS and YFSETQ. CDR3 region: CASSLDWGSSYEQYF. DNA for the CDR3: TGCGCCAGCAGCTTGGATTGGGGGAGCTCCTACGAGCAGTACTTC. Full variable domain (remainder filled in from reference TRBV5-1 and TRBJ2-7): KAGVTQTPRYLIKTRGQQVTLSCSPISGHRSVSWYQQTPGQGLQFLFEYFSETQRNKGNFPGRFSGRQFSNSRSEMNVSTLELGDSALYLCASSLDWGSSYEQYFGPGTRLTVT.

This clonotype was detected many times. The rearrangement links TRBV5-5 to TRBJ1-2, with D perhaps matching TRBD1 (5 bases). The ends were cut back, 9 bases at V and 5 bases at J, with 17 bases in the middle. CDR3 size: 13 residues. CDR1 is SGHKS, CDR2 YYEKEE, per germline (reference sequence). CDR3 DNA sequence: TGTGCCACCAGAACAGGAGAACTTTATGGCTACACCTTC. It yields the protein CATRTGELYGYTF.

Comment on this clonotype: A much larger clone differs by one base, so this may be a read error. The gene calls are TRBV13 and TRBJ1-1, with D unresolved. The CDR3 runs 15 residues. The germline gives CDR1 PRHDT, CDR2 FYEKMQ (reference sequence). CDR3 nucleotide sequence: TGTGCCGGCAGCTTAGGCCTCCACGGGGTGGCTGAAGCTTTCTTT. Amino acid sequence: CAGSLGLHGVAEAFF.

The J gene is TRBJ1-2, the V gene TRBV11-2, with D possibly being TRBD1 (5 bases). The CDR3 consists of 14 residues. Trimming cost V 0 bases and J 4 bases, with 9 bases left between them. The germline CDR1 and CDR2 sequences are SGHAT and FQNNGV. As DNA, the CDR3 is TGTGCCAGCAGCTTAGAGTCGACAGCCTATGGCTACACCTTC. Translating it yields CASSLESTAYGYTF.

This clonotype was seen many times. The J gene is TRBJ2-7, the V gene TRBV30; no firm D call. The ends were cut back, 2 bases at V and 2 bases at J, with 4 bases in the middle. This CDR3 comprises 11 residues. Germline CDR1 GTSNPN, CDR2 SVGIG (reference sequence). The CDR3 region is CAWSSTYEQYF. The DNA for the CDR3 is TGTGCCTGGAGTTCGACCTACGAGCAGTACTTC.

This chain links TRBV7-8 with TRBJ2-2; D is possibly TRBD1 (6 bases). This CDR3 comprises 16 residues. V gave up 5 bases and J gave up 1 base, with 14 bases separating them. Germline values: CDR1 SGHVS, CDR2 FQNEAQ. CDR3 sequence reads: CASSVLDRLNTGELFF. The CDR3 bases are TGTGCCAGCAGCGTACTTGACAGGTTGAACACCGGGGAGCTGTTTTTT.

This clonotype was detected ten times or more. The chain uses TRBV20-1 and TRBJ2-7; perhaps TRBD1 as D (5 bases). From germline, CDR1 is DFQATT and CDR2 SNEGSKA (reference sequence). The V and J ends lost 0 bases and 2 bases respectively, with 11 bases between them. This CDR3 has 14 amino acids. The CDR3 coding sequence is TGCAGTGCTAGAGATCCGGACATGCCCTACGAGCAGTACTTC. It specifies CSARDPDMPYEQYF.

This clonotype showed up many times. The chain carries TRBV6-2 or TRBV6-3 and TRBJ2-7; D remains ambiguous. The germline V gene encodes CDR1 MNHEY and CDR2 SVGEGT. V gave up 7 bases and J gave up 3 bases, with 7 bases separating them. This CDR3 has 11 amino acids. The CDR3 protein is CASTHLYEQYF. For the CDR3, the DNA is TGTGCCAGCACCCACCTCTACGAGCAGTACTTC.

This clonotype was recorded a few times. Written as DNA, the CDR3 is TGTGCCAGCAGCCCTGCGGGGCTTGATGGCTACACCTTC. This translates into CASSPAGLDGYTF. The V gene is TRBV28, the J gene TRBJ1-2; D possibly corresponds to TRBD1 (5 bases). Germline values: CDR1 MDHEN, CDR2 SYDVKM. CDR3 length equals 13 residues. Trimming stripped 6 bases from V and 6 bases from J, with 14 bases between.

The CDR3 DNA is TGTGCCAGTAGTACCAGGGTGTTGAGGAACACTGAAGCTTTCTTT. This codes for CASSTRVLRNTEAFF. The chain combines TRBV19 with TRBJ1-1; D is possibly TRBD1 (5 bases). V lost 4 bases to trimming and J lost 1 base, with 13 bases between them. Germline values: CDR1 LNHDA, CDR2 SQIVND (reference sequence). The CDR3 contains 15 residues. Full variable domain (missing parts from reference TRBV19 and TRBJ1-1): DGGITQSPKYLFRKEGQNVTLSCEQNLNHDAMYWYRQDPGQGLRLIYYSQIVNDFQKGDIAEGYSVSREKKESFPLTVTSAQKNPTAFYLCASSTRVLRNTEAFFGQGTRLTVV.

The chain is built from TRBV7-9 and TRBJ2-1, with TRBD1 matching over 11 bases. The CDR3 loop spans 15 amino acids. V was pared by 4 bases and J by 7 bases, with 6 bases of the junction left unmatched. The germline V gene encodes CDR1 SEHNR and CDR2 FQNEAQ (reference sequence). The CDR3 nucleotides are TGTGCCAGCAGCTCCGGGACAGGGGGGAGGAATGAGCAGTTCTTC. It encodes CASSSGTGGRNEQFF.

The table lists this clonotype with many counts. The chain employs TRBV7-8 and TRBJ2-3; D remains ambiguous. CDR3 length: 15 amino acids. Germline lookup yields CDR1 SGHVS and CDR2 FQNEAQ. V dropped 5 bases and J dropped 0 bases, with 12 bases sitting between them. CDR3: CASSLRLPSTDTQYF. The CDR3 DNA reads as TGTGCCAGCAGCCTTAGACTTCCTAGCACAGATACGCAGTATTTT.

The sample holds many counts of this clonotype. This chain connects TRBV6-5 to TRBJ2-7; the match to TRBD2 covers 14 bases. CDR1 is MNHEY and CDR2 is SVGAGI in the germline V gene. The CDR3 covers 15 residues. Trimming cost V 6 bases and J 4 bases; bases outside gene matches: 5. CDR3 residues: CASRTGTSGSYEQYF. The CDR3 DNA is TGTGCCAGCAGAACGGGGACTAGCGGGAGTTACGAGCAGTACTTC.

Note on this clonotype: The junction and the germline gene differ at one end; a read error may be behind it. The rearrangement uses TRBV19 and TRBJ2-7; 9 bases line up with TRBD1. Per germline, CDR1 LNHDA and CDR2 SQIVND (reference sequence). There are 14 residues in the CDR3. The CDR3 here is CASSIGTGYNEKYF. The CDR3 DNA reads TGTGCCAGTAGTATTGGGACAGGGTATAACGAGAAGTACTTC.

This clonotype appeared a few times. V is TRBV5-1 and J is TRBJ2-7, with no clear D. Germline CDR1 SGHRS, CDR2 YFSETQ. The CDR3 totals 14 residues. V gave up 3 bases and J gave up 6 bases, with 16 bases separating them. CDR3 amino acids: CASSSDGFSFEQYF. Written as DNA, the CDR3 is TGCGCCAGCAGCTCAGATGGGTTTTCTTTCGAGCAGTACTTC.

This clonotype appeared a few times. The chain carries TRBV12-3 or TRBV12-4 and TRBJ2-7; perhaps TRBD2 as D (5 bases). Trimming pared 1 base from V and 7 bases from J, leaving 14 bases between. The CDR3 length is 14 residues. The CDR3, as DNA: TGTGCCAGCAGTTTAGAGACCATCCCGGGGGAGCAGTACTTC. It is translated as CASSLETIPGEQYF.

On this clonotype: A much larger clone sits a single nucleotide away, making a read error possible. The gene calls are TRBV6-2 or TRBV6-3 and TRBJ2-5; perhaps TRBD1 as D (6 bases). Germline loops: CDR1 MNHEY, CDR2 SVGEGT. The CDR3 runs 17 residues. This CDR3 reads CASSFPFRLGTQGTQYF. The CDR3 DNA reads TGTGCCAGCAGTTTTCCCTTCCGACTTGGGACACAAGGGACCCAGTACTTC.

As for this clonotype: This clone may be a read error of a much larger clone one base away. The chain couples TRBV7-2 to TRBJ2-7; tentative D call: TRBD1 (5 bases). V shed 8 bases and J shed 4 bases, with 18 bases lying between them. This CDR3 is 14 amino acids long. CDR1 and CDR2 from the germline V gene are SGHTA and FQGNSA. CDR3 sequence reads: CASGHYGPEYEQYF. Here the CDR3 DNA reads TGTGCCAGCGGACATTATGGCCCCGAATACGAGCAGTACTTC. Together with reference TRBV7-2 and TRBJ2-7, the CDR3 gives the full variable domain: GAGVSQSPSNKVTEKGKDVELRCDPISGHTALYWYRQSLGQGLEFLIYFQGNSAPDKSGLPSDRFSAERTGGSVSTLTIQRTQQEDSAVYLCASGHYGPEYEQYFGPGTRLTVT.

The chain is built from TRBV24-1 and TRBJ2-3, with D perhaps matching TRBD2 (5 bases). The CDR3 covers 12 residues. Trimming left V 9 bases short and J 3 bases short, with 9 bases between. Germline V gives CDR1 KGHDR, CDR2 SFDVKD. The DNA of the CDR3 is TGTGCCACCGGTGGAGGTACAGATACGCAGTATTTT. It is translated as CATGGGTDTQYF.

Only a few counts were recorded for this clonotype. The chain employs TRBV4-2 and TRBJ2-1; TRBD2 aligns across 9 bases. CDR1 and CDR2 (germline): LGHNA, YNFKEQ. V trimming: 3 bases; J trimming: 5 bases; junction bases outside the gene matches: 8. The CDR3 contains 16 residues. CDR3: CASSQDPGLAHNEQFF. The CDR3 DNA is TGTGCCAGCAGCCAGGATCCGGGACTAGCTCACAATGAGCAGTTCTTC.

This clonotype was counted many times. The V gene is TRBV6-6, the J gene TRBJ2-1, with 8 bases aligning to TRBD1. J lost 5 bases, V lost 0 bases, and 0 bases had no gene match. The CDR3 has 14 amino acids. Germline values: CDR1 MNHNY, CDR2 SVGAGI (reference sequence). CDR3 nucleotides: TGTGCCAGCAGTTACTCACAGGGGGACAATGAGCAGTTCTTC. This gives the protein CASSYSQGDNEQFF.

This clonotype has more than one count but fewer than ten. The chain is built from TRBV25-1 and TRBJ2-1; maybe TRBD1 (5 bases). This CDR3 region has 15 residues. The germline V gene encodes CDR1 MGHDK and CDR2 SYGVNS. The ends were cut back, 1 base at V and 8 bases at J, with 15 bases in the middle. DNA for the CDR3: TGTGCCAGCAGTGAATTGATGGGGATAGGGGATGAGCAGTTCTTC. Its protein product is CASSELMGIGDEQFF.

In this sample, this clonotype turned up many times. The chain carries TRBV20-1 and TRBJ1-1, with TRBD1 matching 7 bases. The CDR3 extends over 12 amino acids. Looked up from germline, CDR1 is DFQATT and CDR2 is SNEGSKA (reference sequence). The V gene end was trimmed by 6 bases and the J gene end by 6 bases; junction bases not matched to a gene: 7. The DNA of the CDR3 is TGCAGTGCAGAAACAGGGGAGCCTGAAGCTTTCTTT. Translation: CSAETGEPEAFF.

The sample holds a few counts of this clonotype. The chain is built from TRBV25-1 and TRBJ2-3; 7 bases map to TRBD1. CDR3 length equals 16 residues. The ends lost 6 bases at V and 1 base at J; junction bases unmatched: 10. The germline V gene encodes CDR1 MGHDK and CDR2 SYGVNS. As DNA, the CDR3 is TGTGCCAGCAGCCCTCACAGGGGCCCCCGCACAGATACGCAGTATTTT. Its translation is CASSPHRGPRTDTQYF.

A note on this clonotype: A much larger clonotype is one base distant, so this may be a read error. The rearrangement uses TRBV5-6 and TRBJ2-7; D gene unclear. The CDR3 loop spans 11 amino acids. Germline lookup yields CDR1 SGHDT and CDR2 YYEEEE. The DNA for the CDR3 is TGTACCAGCAGCTCCAGAAACGAGCAGTACTTC. Its protein is CTSSSRNEQYF.

The rearrangement joins TRBV19 to TRBJ1-1; D possibly corresponds to TRBD1 (6 bases). Between the trimmed V and J ends, which lost 6 bases and 6 bases, there was a span of 8 bases. CDR1 and CDR2 from the germline V gene are LNHDA and SQIVND (reference sequence). The CDR3 sequence is 11 residues long. The CDR3 coding sequence is TGTGCCAGTAGCGGACAGCCTGAAGCTTTCTTT. This codes for CASSGQPEAFF.

A word on this clonotype: A much larger clone lies a single base off, so this may be a read error. This chain links TRBV6-2 or TRBV6-3 with TRBJ1-1; weak D call: TRBD1 (5 bases). The CDR3 covers 16 residues. CDR1 and CDR2 (germline): MNHEY, SVGEGT. DNA for the CDR3: TGTTCCAGCAGTTACTACCGGGACCGAGTAAGTGATGAAGCTTTCTTT. It encodes CSSSYYRDRVSDEAFF.

J is TRBJ2-1 and V is TRBV4-1; D is unresolved. The germline V gene encodes CDR1 MGHRA and CDR2 YSYEKL. The length of the CDR3 is 12 residues. Trimming removed 1 base at V and 10 bases at J, with 8 bases between. The CDR3 loop reads CASSQGIGEQFF. DNA for the CDR3: TGCGCCAGCAGCCAAGGAATAGGGGAGCAGTTCTTC.

This clonotype was counted ten times or more. In DNA form, the CDR3 reads TGCAGCGTTGAAGTCACCGGACCGGGAAACACCATATATTTT. The encoded protein is CSVEVTGPGNTIYF. This chain joins TRBV29-1 and TRBJ1-3; D gene unclear. V was clipped by 1 base and J by 4 bases, with 11 bases between them. The germline V gene encodes CDR1 SQVTM and CDR2 ANQGSEA. This CDR3 region has 14 residues.

With respect to this clonotype: Just one base apart from a much larger clone, this may be a read error. The rearrangement links TRBV6-2 or TRBV6-3 to TRBJ1-1, with 8 bases lining up with TRBD1. CDR1 is MNHEY and CDR2 is SVGEGT in the germline V gene. V lost 4 bases to trimming and J lost 3 bases; unmatched junction nucleotides: 7. The CDR3 contains 15 residues. CDR3 DNA sequence: TGTGCCAGCAGTTTGAGGACAGGGAAAGACACTGAAGCTTTCTTT. Its protein product is CASSLRTGKDTEAFF.